The 15 T cell receptor beta chains given below trace back to one sample, sequenced in a study of T cell repertoires and HLA-DP antigens (dated 2018 in TCRdb). The method behind the library was the immunoSEQ multiplex PCR assay. The table comes from immuneACCESS by way of TCRdb, which keeps in-frame sequences with V and J called. Part of the clones is missing from these tables; in studies checked, under half for an unresolved V gene and the rest for unknown reasons. The table for this sample lists around 100,000 clones; around 92% of them were counted only once. The biggest ten clones account for around 0.3% of the sample. These receptors are not linked to any known antigen. Specimen: CD4+ T cells from PBMCs. The receptor source for this set is a woman in her late teens or twenties in good health and CMV-seronegative.

In nucleotides, the CDR3 is TGTGCCAGCAGTTACTTGGAGGGTGAAGCTTTCTTT. Translation gives CASSYLEGEAFF. This chain joins TRBV6-6 and TRBJ1-1; D is undetermined. The germline V gene encodes CDR1 MNHNY and CDR2 SVGAGI (reference sequence). Trimming left V 1 base short and J 7 bases short, with 7 bases between. The CDR3 is 12 amino acids.

The V gene is TRBV6-1, the J gene TRBJ2-5, with D hard to call. Looked up from germline, CDR1 is MNHNS and CDR2 is SASEGT. The CDR3 is 15 amino acids. V dropped 2 bases and J dropped 2 bases, with 12 bases sitting between them. This chain's CDR3 is CASSETPTRQETQYF. DNA of the CDR3: TGTGCCAGCAGTGAAACCCCGACGAGACAAGAGACCCAGTACTTC.

The chain recombines TRBV6-5 with TRBJ1-3; D ambiguous. Germline V gene sequence: CDR1 MNHEY, CDR2 SVGAGI. V lost 3 bases and J 0 bases, leaving 9 bases between the germline ends. This CDR3 has 15 amino acids. DNA of the CDR3: TGTGCCAGCAGTTATCGGAGAAGCTCTGGAAACACCATATATTTT. This sequence encodes CASSYRRSSGNTIYF.

The V gene is TRBV5-6, the J gene TRBJ1-5; weak D call: TRBD1 (5 bases). Germline lookup yields CDR1 SGHDT and CDR2 YYEEEE. The CDR3 contains 16 residues. Trimming took 3 bases from V and 6 from J, leaving 19 bases between them. The CDR3 DNA reads as TGTGCCAGCAGCTCCAGAGACCGGGACCGGGGTCAGCCCCAGCATTTT. The encoded protein is CASSSRDRDRGQPQHF. The full variable domain, rest sourced from reference TRBV5-6 and TRBJ1-5, is DAGVTQSPTHLIKTRGQQVTLRCSPKSGHDTVSWYQQALGQGPQFIFQYYEEEERQRGNFPDRFSGHQFPNYSSELNVNALLLGDSALYLCASSSRDRDRGQPQHFGDGTRLSIL.

This chain joins TRBV15 and TRBJ2-7; no definite D call. CDR1 is LNHNV, CDR2 YYDKDF, per germline (reference sequence). V gave up 0 bases and J gave up 6 bases, with 12 bases separating them. The CDR3 length is 14 residues. In DNA, the CDR3 is TGTGCCACCAGCAGAGATCGCCTAGTCGGCGAGCAGTACTTC. It specifies CATSRDRLVGEQYF.

The V gene is TRBV11-2, the J gene TRBJ2-3; possibly TRBD1 or TRBD2 for D (5 bases each). Germline V gene lookup returns CDR1 SGHAT and CDR2 FQNNGV. V was trimmed by 1 base and J by 1 base, leaving 12 bases between them. The CDR3 runs to 16 residues. The CDR3 DNA reads as TGTGCCAGCAGCTTAGTAAGGGGAGTAGGCACAGATACGCAGTATTTT. As protein: CASSLVRGVGTDTQYF.

This chain joins TRBV7-3 and TRBJ2-1, with unresolved D. The V gene's germline CDR1 is SGHTA and CDR2 FQGTGA. Trimming left V 6 bases short and J 6 bases short, with 6 bases between. The CDR3 contains 11 residues. CDR3 bases: TGTGCCAGCAGTAAGGGCAATGAGCAGTTCTTC. This encodes CASSKGNEQFF.

This rearrangement joins TRBV11-2 to TRBJ1-2; 9 nucleotides agree with TRBD1. Unmatched junction bases numbered 16, after V lost 3 bases and J lost 8 bases. The CDR3 has 17 amino acids. Germline V gene sequence: CDR1 SGHAT, CDR2 FQNNGV. CDR3 sequence: CASSFAGTLQGAGGYTF. CDR3 in DNA: TGTGCCAGCAGCTTCGCGGGAACTCTACAGGGGGCCGGGGGCTACACCTTC.

V is TRBV6-5 and J is TRBJ1-5, with D maybe TRBD1 (6 bases). Germline-derived CDR1 and CDR2 are MNHEY and SVGAGI. The ends were cut back, 6 bases at V and 4 bases at J, with 13 bases in the middle. The CDR3 totals 14 residues. CDR3 DNA sequence: TGTGCCAGCAGCCTAATAGGGGGAAATCAGCCCCAGCATTTT. Translating it yields CASSLIGGNQPQHF.

This chain joins TRBV29-1 and TRBJ2-5; D uncertain. Germline V gene lookup returns CDR1 SQVTM and CDR2 ANQGSEA. CDR3 length equals 15 residues. V was cut by 4 bases and J by 3 bases, with 18 bases left in between. The CDR3 region is CSVVLGGSSKETQYF. The CDR3 region has the DNA TGCAGCGTTGTCCTCGGTGGCAGCAGTAAAGAGACCCAGTACTTC.

The V call is TRBV29-1, the J call TRBJ2-5; the D is unclear. Germline V lookup: CDR1 SQVTM, CDR2 ANQGSEA. V lost 5 bases and J lost 1, with 5 bases in between. The CDR3 extends over 11 amino acids. CDR3 DNA sequence: TGCAGCGTTCGGACCCAAGAGACCCAGTACTTC. Encoded protein: CSVRTQETQYF.

This chain joins TRBV4-2 and TRBJ2-3; TRBD2 aligns across 7 bases. This CDR3 region has 16 residues. V lost 3 bases to trimming and J lost 9 bases; unmatched junction nucleotides: 15. Germline V gene lookup returns CDR1 LGHNA and CDR2 YNFKEQ. The CDR3 bases are TGTGCCAGCAGCCATTCCCTAGCGGCCCTAGGGAAGACGCAGTATTTT. Amino acid sequence: CASSHSLAALGKTQYF.

V and J are TRBV19 and TRBJ1-3; 7 bases fit TRBD1. Germline CDR1 and CDR2: LNHDA and SQIVND (reference sequence). The length of the CDR3 is 16 residues. V lost 6 bases and J lost 1; bases outside the gene matches: 9. The CDR3 protein is CASRTVTGRSGNTIYF. The CDR3 region has the DNA TGTGCCAGTAGGACGGTGACAGGGAGATCTGGAAACACCATATATTTT. Full variable domain (missing parts from reference TRBV19 and TRBJ1-3): DGGITQSPKYLFRKEGQNVTLSCEQNLNHDAMYWYRQDPGQGLRLIYYSQIVNDFQKGDIAEGYSVSREKKESFPLTVTSAQKNPTAFYLCASRTVTGRSGNTIYFGEGSWLTVV.

The gene calls are TRBV4-2 and TRBJ2-2; TRBD2 agrees at 9 bases. V was clipped by 0 bases and J by 4 bases; unmatched bases: 9. In germline, CDR1 is LGHNA, CDR2 YNFKEQ. This CDR3 has 18 residues. In DNA, the CDR3 is TGTGCCAGCAGCCAAGATCAATCGAGCGGGGGGCCCACCGGGGAGCTGTTTTTT. Protein sequence: CASSQDQSSGGPTGELFF.

The rearrangement joins TRBV28 to TRBJ2-7, with TRBD2 matching over 12 bases. CDR1 and CDR2 from the germline V gene are MDHEN and SYDVKM. Unmatched junction bases numbered 6, after V lost 6 bases and J lost 3 bases. The CDR3 runs to 15 residues. CDR3 amino acids: CASSRTSGTHYEQYF. CDR3 nucleotide sequence: TGTGCCAGCAGCCGGACTAGCGGGACGCACTACGAGCAGTACTTC.